This entry lists 13 T cell receptor beta chains sequenced from one sample in a study of T cells in Graves' hyperthyroidism and ophthalmopathy. TCR beta CDR3 sequences were amplified from RNA transcripts. Initially, a first-round RT-PCR of the TCR CDR3 employed the HTBI primer set. TCRdb used MiXCR to reprocess the multiplex PCR reads, holding one entry per CDR3 protein. The profile shows around 340,000 distinct CDR3 sequences, 15% to 20% of them singletons. Sequenced input: blood. The receptor source for this set is a man aged 25-45 years with Graves' hyperthyroidism.

The V gene is TRBV4-3, the J gene TRBJ2-1; 12 bases map to TRBD2. The CDR3 has 16 residues. Germline CDR1 LGHNA, CDR2 YSLEER. V lost 2 bases and J lost 8; bases outside the gene matches: 7. The CDR3: CASSQLGLAGGDEQFF. CDR3 coding DNA: TGCGCCAGCAGCCAACTAGGGCTAGCGGGAGGGGATGAGCAGTTCTTC.

There are many counts of this clonotype. This rearrangement joins TRBV6-1 to TRBJ1-1; tentatively, D is TRBD1 (5 bases). The CDR3 length is 14 residues. Germline V CDR1 and CDR2: MNHNS, SASEGT. The V gene lost 2 bases and the J gene lost 5 bases, with 12 bases spanning the gap. CDR3 nucleotide sequence: TGTGCCAGCAGTGAATTGGGGGATGGAACTGAAGCTTTCTTT. This sequence encodes CASSELGDGTEAFF.

V usage is TRBV11-3 and J usage is TRBJ2-1, with 7 bases fitting TRBD2. CDR3 length equals 17 residues. CDR1 and CDR2 (germline): SGHNT, YENEEA. V lost 2 bases to trimming and J lost 6 bases; unmatched junction nucleotides: 13. The CDR3 here is CASSLPRGGSVGNEQFF. DNA of the CDR3: TGTGCCAGCAGCTTACCGCGGGGCGGGAGTGTCGGCAATGAGCAGTTCTTC.

This clonotype showed up many times. The CDR3 region is CASSLGGQPMGTQYF. DNA of the CDR3: TGTGCCAGCAGTTTAGGGGGCCAGCCCATGGGGACGCAGTATTTT. The chain uses TRBV6-1 and TRBJ2-3; 7 bases fit TRBD1. The J segment lost 9 bases and the V segment lost 5 bases, leaving 14 bases of the junction unmatched. The CDR3 is 15 amino acids. CDR1 and CDR2 (germline): MNHNS, SASEGT.

This clonotype was detected ten times or more. The rearrangement links TRBV3-1 to TRBJ2-7; TRBD2 might be the D (5 bases). With 4 bases removed from V and 6 bases from J, the gap between germline ends came to 13 bases. Germline assignment: CDR1 LGHDT and CDR2 YNNKEL (reference sequence). This CDR3 spans 13 amino acids. CDR3 DNA sequence: TGTGCCAGCAGCCCAGGACGGGAAGGCGAGCAGTACTTC. Translating it yields CASSPGREGEQYF.

The V call is TRBV4-2, the J call TRBJ2-2; 14 positions agree with TRBD2. CDR1 and CDR2 from the germline V gene are LGHNA and YNFKEQ. The CDR3 spans 16 residues. J was trimmed by 7 bases and V by 4 bases; bases with no gene match: 5. CDR3 in DNA: TGTGCCAGCAGCCCGACTAGCGGGGGGGTCGGCGGGGAGCTGTTTTTT. Translating gives CASSPTSGGVGGELFF.

This clonotype appeared many times. The chain employs TRBV28 and TRBJ1-5; D call uncertain. This CDR3 has 15 amino acids. The ends were cut back, 4 bases at V and 4 bases at J, with 14 bases in the middle. Germline V gives CDR1 MDHEN, CDR2 SYDVKM. The CDR3 DNA sequence: TGTGCCAGCAGTTCGCCCTGGGGTCGGAATCAGCCCCAGCATTTT. Translation gives CASSSPWGRNQPQHF.

V is TRBV19 and J is TRBJ2-5, with D uncertain. The CDR3 length is 11 residues. From germline, CDR1 is LNHDA and CDR2 SQIVND (reference sequence). V lost 10 bases, J lost 3 bases, and 9 bases lay in between. DNA for the CDR3: TGTGCCACCATAAGGGAAGAGACCCAGTACTTC. This gives the protein CATIREETQYF.

Turning to this clonotype: One end of the junction is discordant with germline, which a read error may explain. The chain couples TRBV7-7 to TRBJ2-5; 11 bases match TRBD2. This CDR3 is built from 15 residues. The germline V gene encodes CDR1 SSHAT and CDR2 FNYEAQ (reference sequence). The CDR3, as DNA: TGTGCTAGCAGCTTAGTCCTAGCGGGAGGAGGCGGCCAGTACTTC. The encoded protein is CASSLVLAGGGGQYF.

There are many counts of this clonotype. The chain combines TRBV7-9 with TRBJ2-3; D gene uncertain. Trimming took off 2 bases at V and 7 bases at J, with 16 bases between the two ends. The CDR3 has 15 amino acids. Germline V gives CDR1 SEHNR, CDR2 FQNEAQ (reference sequence). The CDR3 region has the DNA TGTGCCAGCAGCTTACCTTACGATCCGTCATATACGCAGTATTTT. This gives the protein CASSLPYDPSYTQYF.

Ten or more counts support this clonotype. In nucleotides, the CDR3 is TGTGCCAGCAGACCACTAGGGAGGGATACGCAGTATTTT. This gives the protein CASRPLGRDTQYF. J is TRBJ2-3 and V is TRBV12-3 or TRBV12-4; tentatively, D is TRBD2 (6 bases). V lost 6 bases, J lost 6 bases, and 13 bases lay in between. The CDR3 extends over 13 amino acids.

V usage is TRBV5-4 and J usage is TRBJ2-5, with 7 bases lining up with TRBD1. The length of the CDR3 is 15 residues. J gave up 2 bases and V 1 base, and 5 bases lay outside the gene matches. Germline V CDR1 and CDR2: SGHNT, YYREEE (reference sequence). CDR3 bases: TGTGCCAGCAGCTTGAAGGGACAGATACAAGAGACCCAGTACTTC. Its protein is CASSLKGQIQETQYF.

In this sample, this clonotype turned up once. A read error may produce the germline difference seen at one junction end. The chain joins TRBV25-1 to TRBJ2-2, with TRBD1 as a possible D gene (6 bases). Germline V CDR1 and CDR2: MGHDK, SYGVNS. This CDR3 has 15 residues. CDR3 region: CTSREGTGPRGELFF. Written as DNA, the CDR3 is TGTACCAGCAGGGAAGGTACAGGGCCCCGGGGGGAGCTGTTTTTT.